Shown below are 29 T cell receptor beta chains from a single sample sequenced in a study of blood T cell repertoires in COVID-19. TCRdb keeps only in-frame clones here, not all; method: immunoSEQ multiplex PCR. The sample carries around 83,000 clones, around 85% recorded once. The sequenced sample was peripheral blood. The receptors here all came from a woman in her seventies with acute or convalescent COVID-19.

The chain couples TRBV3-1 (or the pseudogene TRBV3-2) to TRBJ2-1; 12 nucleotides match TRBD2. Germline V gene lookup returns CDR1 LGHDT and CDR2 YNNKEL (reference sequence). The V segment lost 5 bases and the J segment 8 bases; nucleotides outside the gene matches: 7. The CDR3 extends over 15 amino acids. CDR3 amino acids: CASSKTSGSAHEQFF. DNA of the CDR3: TGTGCCAGCAGCAAGACTAGCGGGAGTGCACATGAGCAGTTCTTC.

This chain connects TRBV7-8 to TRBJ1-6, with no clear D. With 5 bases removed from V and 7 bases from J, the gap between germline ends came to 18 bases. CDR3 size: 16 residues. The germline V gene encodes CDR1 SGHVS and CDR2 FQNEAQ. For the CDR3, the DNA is TGTGCCAGCAGCCCCATACCGGGGTGGGTGAATTCACCCCTCCACTTT. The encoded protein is CASSPIPGWVNSPLHF.

CDR3 residues: CASSSTGTSGSWLSQTDTQYF. CDR3 nucleotides: TGCGCCAGCAGCTCGACCGGGACTAGCGGGAGTTGGTTGAGTCAGACAGATACGCAGTATTTT. The chain combines TRBV5-1 with TRBJ2-3, with TRBD2 identical over 14 bases. There are 21 residues in the CDR3. Trimming cost V 3 bases and J 3 bases; bases outside gene matches: 18. Germline lookup yields CDR1 SGHRS and CDR2 YFSETQ. Full variable domain (outside the CDR3, taken from reference TRBV5-1 and TRBJ2-3): KAGVTQTPRYLIKTRGQQVTLSCSPISGHRSVSWYQQTPGQGLQFLFEYFSETQRNKGNFPGRFSGRQFSNSRSEMNVSTLELGDSALYLCASSSTGTSGSWLSQTDTQYFGPGTRLTVL.

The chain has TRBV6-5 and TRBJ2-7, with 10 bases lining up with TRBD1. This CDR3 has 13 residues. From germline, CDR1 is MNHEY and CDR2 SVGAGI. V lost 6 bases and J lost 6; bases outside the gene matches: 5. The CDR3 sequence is CASSRTGGGEQYV. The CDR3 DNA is TGTGCCAGCAGCCGGACAGGGGGTGGCGAGCAGTACGTC.

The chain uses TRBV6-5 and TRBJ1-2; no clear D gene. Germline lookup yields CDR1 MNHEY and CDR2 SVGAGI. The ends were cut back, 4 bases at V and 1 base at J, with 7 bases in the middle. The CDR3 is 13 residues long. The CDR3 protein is CASSWQFNYGYTF. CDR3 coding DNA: TGTGCCAGCAGTTGGCAGTTTAACTATGGCTACACCTTC.

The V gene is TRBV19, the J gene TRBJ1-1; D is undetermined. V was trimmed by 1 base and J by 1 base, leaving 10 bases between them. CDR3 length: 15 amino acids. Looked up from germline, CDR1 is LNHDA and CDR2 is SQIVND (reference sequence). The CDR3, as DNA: TGTGCCAGTAGTATAGGTTTTGTGAGGAACACTGAAGCTTTCTTT. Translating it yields CASSIGFVRNTEAFF.

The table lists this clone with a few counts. As DNA, the CDR3 is TGTGCCTGGATAAGGGGCAGTCCCTATGGCTACACCTTC. It encodes CAWIRGSPYGYTF. The rearrangement uses TRBV30 and TRBJ1-2; TRBD1 is a possible D gene (5 bases). CDR1 GTSNPN and CDR2 SVGIG come from the germline V gene (reference sequence). The V end was cut by 4 bases, the J end by 4 bases, with 13 bases between. There are 13 residues in the CDR3.

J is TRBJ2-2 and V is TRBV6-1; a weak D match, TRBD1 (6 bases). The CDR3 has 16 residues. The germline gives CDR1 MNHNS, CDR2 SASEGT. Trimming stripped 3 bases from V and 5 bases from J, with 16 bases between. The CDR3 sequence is CASSDSGRGWTGELFF. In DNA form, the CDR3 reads TGTGCCAGCAGTGATTCTGGCAGGGGATGGACCGGGGAGCTGTTTTTT.

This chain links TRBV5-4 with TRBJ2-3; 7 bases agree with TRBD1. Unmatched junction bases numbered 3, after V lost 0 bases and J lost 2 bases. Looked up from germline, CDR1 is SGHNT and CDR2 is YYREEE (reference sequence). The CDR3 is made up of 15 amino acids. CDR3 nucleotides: TGTGCCAGCAGCTTGGAAGGGGGCCCCACAGATACGCAGTATTTT. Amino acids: CASSLEGGPTDTQYF.

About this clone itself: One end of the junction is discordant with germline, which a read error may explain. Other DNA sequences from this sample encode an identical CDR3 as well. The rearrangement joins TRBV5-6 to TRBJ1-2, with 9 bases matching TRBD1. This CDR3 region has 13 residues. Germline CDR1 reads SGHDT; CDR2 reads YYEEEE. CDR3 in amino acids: CASSLDRGYGYTF. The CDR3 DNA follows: TGTGCCAGTAGCTTGGACAGGGGTTATGGCTACACCTTC.

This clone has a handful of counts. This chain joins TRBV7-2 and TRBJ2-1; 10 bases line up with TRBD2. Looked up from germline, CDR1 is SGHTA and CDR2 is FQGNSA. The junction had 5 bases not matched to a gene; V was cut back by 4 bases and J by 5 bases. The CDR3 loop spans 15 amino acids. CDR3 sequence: CASSSSGRADNEQFF. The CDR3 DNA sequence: TGTGCCAGCAGCTCGAGCGGGAGGGCCGACAATGAGCAGTTCTTC.

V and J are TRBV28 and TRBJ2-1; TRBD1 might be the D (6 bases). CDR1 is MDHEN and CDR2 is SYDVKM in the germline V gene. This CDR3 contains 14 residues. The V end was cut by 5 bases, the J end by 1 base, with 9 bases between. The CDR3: CASSPGQSYNEQFF. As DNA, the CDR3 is TGTGCCAGCAGTCCCGGACAGTCCTACAATGAGCAGTTCTTC.

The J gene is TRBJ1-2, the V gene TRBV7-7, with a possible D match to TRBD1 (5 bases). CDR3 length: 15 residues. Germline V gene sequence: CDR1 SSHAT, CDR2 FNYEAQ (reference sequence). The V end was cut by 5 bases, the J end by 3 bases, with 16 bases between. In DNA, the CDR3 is TGTGCCAGCAGCCAAGTGGGGGGGGAGGACTATGGCTACACCTTC. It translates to CASSQVGGEDYGYTF. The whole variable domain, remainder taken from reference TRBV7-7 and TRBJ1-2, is GAGVSQSPRYKVTKRGQDVTLRCDPISSHATLYWYQQALGQGPEFLTYFNYEAQPDKSGLPSDRFSAERPEGSISTLTIQRTEQRDSAMYRCASSQVGGEDYGYTFGSGTRLTVV.

This CDR3 is CASSPGSNSYNSPLHF. CDR3 DNA: TGCGCCAGCAGCCCAGGATCAAACTCCTATAATTCACCCCTCCACTTT. The gene calls are TRBV5-1 and TRBJ1-6; D uncertain. Germline V lookup: CDR1 SGHRS, CDR2 YFSETQ. The germline V and J ends were trimmed by 4 bases and 0 bases, with 11 bases remaining between them. The CDR3 is made up of 16 amino acids.

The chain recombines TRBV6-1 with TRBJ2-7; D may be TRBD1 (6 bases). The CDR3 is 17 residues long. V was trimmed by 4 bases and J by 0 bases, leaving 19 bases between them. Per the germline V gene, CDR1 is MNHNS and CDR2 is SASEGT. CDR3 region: CASSGVTGFTSSYEQYV. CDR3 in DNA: TGTGCCAGCAGTGGAGTAACAGGGTTCACTAGCTCCTACGAGCAGTACGTC.

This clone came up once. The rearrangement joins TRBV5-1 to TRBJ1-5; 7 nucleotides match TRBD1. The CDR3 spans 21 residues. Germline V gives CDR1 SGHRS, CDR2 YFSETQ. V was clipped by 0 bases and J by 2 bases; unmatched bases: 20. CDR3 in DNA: TGCGCCAGCAGCTTGGCCGTTGATGTTCAGGGGGAAGGTATCGGCAATCAGCCCCAGCATTTT. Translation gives CASSLAVDVQGEGIGNQPQHF.

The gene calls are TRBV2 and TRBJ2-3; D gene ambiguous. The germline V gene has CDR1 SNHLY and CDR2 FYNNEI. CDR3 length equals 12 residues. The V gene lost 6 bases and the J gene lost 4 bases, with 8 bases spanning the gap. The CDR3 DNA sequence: TGTGCCAGCAGGGAGTTAGCAGATACGCAGTATTTT. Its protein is CASRELADTQYF.

CDR3 loop: CASRNQGARNQPQHF. The CDR3 DNA reads as TGTGCCAGTAGGAACCAGGGGGCGCGAAATCAGCCCCAGCATTTT. This chain connects TRBV19 to TRBJ1-5; TRBD1 agrees at 8 bases. V lost 6 bases, J lost 4 bases, and 8 bases stayed unmatched. This CDR3 has 15 residues. Germline loops: CDR1 LNHDA, CDR2 SQIVND (reference sequence).

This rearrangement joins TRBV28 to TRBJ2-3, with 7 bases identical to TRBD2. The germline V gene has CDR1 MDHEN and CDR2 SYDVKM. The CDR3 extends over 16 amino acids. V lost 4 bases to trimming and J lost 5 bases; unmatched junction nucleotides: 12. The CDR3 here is CASSSSWDYMRDTQYF. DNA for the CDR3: TGTGCCAGCAGTTCGAGCTGGGACTACATGAGAGATACGCAGTATTTT.

The chain's CDR3 is CATSRDYRDGGSGELFF. The CDR3 DNA reads TGTGCCACCAGCAGAGACTACAGGGACGGTGGCTCCGGGGAGCTGTTTTTT. The chain recombines TRBV15 with TRBJ2-2, with D possibly matching TRBD1 (6 bases). CDR1 and CDR2 from the germline V gene are LNHNV and YYDKDF (reference sequence). The ends were cut back, 0 bases at V and 6 bases at J, with 17 bases in the middle. The CDR3 totals 17 residues. The complete variable domain, with remaining parts taken from reference TRBV15 and TRBJ2-2, reads DAMVIQNPRYQVTQFGKPVTLSCSQTLNHNVMYWYQQKSSQAPKLLFHYYDKDFNNEADTPDNFQSRRPNTSFCFLDIRSPGLGDTAMYLCATSRDYRDGGSGELFFGEGSRLTVL.

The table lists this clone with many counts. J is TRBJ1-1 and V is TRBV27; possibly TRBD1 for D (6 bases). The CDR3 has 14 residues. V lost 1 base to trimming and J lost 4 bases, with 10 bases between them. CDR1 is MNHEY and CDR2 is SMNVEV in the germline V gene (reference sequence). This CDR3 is CASSLFTGTTEAFF. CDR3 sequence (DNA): TGTGCCAGCAGTTTATTCACAGGGACCACTGAAGCTTTCTTT.

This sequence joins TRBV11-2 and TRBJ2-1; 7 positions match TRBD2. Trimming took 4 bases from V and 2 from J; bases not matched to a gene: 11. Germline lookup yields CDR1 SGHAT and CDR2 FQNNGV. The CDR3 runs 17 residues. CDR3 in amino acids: CASSYTRLAVTYNEQFF. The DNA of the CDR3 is TGTGCCAGCAGCTATACCCGACTAGCCGTTACCTACAATGAGCAGTTCTTC.

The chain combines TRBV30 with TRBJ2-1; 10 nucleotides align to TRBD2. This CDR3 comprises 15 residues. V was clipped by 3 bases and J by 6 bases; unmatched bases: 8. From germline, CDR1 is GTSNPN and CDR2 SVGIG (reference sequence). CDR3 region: CAWSPGLAVGNEQFF. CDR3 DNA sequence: TGTGCCTGGAGCCCCGGACTAGCGGTCGGCAATGAGCAGTTCTTC.

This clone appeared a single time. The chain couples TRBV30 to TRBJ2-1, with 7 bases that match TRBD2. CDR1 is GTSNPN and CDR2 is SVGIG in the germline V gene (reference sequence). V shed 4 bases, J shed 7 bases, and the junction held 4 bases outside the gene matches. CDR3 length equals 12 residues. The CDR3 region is CAWKGEGNEQFF. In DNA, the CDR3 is TGTGCCTGGAAAGGGGAGGGGAATGAGCAGTTCTTC. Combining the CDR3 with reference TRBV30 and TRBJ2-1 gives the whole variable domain SQTIHQWPATLVQPVGSPLSLECTVEGTSNPNLYWYRQAAGRGLQLLFYSVGIGQISSEVPQNLSASRPQDRQFILSSKKLLLSDSGFYLCAWKGEGNEQFFGPGTRLTVL.

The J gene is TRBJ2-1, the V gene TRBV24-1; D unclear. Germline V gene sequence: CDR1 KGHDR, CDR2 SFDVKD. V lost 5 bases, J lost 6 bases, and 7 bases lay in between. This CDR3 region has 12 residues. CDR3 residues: CATSAFPNEQFF. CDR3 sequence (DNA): TGTGCCACCAGTGCGTTTCCCAATGAGCAGTTCTTC.

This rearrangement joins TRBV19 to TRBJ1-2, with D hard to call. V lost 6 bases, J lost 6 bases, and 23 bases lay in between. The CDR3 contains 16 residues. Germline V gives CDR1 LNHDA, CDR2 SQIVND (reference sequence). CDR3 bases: TGTGCCAGTAGCGACCGATTGAGGCCGGGGATAGATGGCTACACCTTC. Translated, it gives CASSDRLRPGIDGYTF.

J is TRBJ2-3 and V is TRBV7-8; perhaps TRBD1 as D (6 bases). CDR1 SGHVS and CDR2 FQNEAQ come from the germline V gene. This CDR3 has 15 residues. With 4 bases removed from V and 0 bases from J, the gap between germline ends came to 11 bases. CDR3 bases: TGTGCCAGCAGCTGGGGGCCCTATAGCACAGATACGCAGTATTTT. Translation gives CASSWGPYSTDTQYF.

In nucleotides, the CDR3 is TGTGCCAGCAAACCTGGAGGGGCCTACTACGAGCAGTACGTC. Its protein product is CASKPGGAYYEQYV. The gene calls are TRBV2 and TRBJ2-7, with D possibly TRBD2 on 6 matching bases. The germline V and J ends were trimmed by 7 bases and 3 bases, with 16 bases remaining between them. CDR1 and CDR2 from the germline V gene are SNHLY and FYNNEI. This CDR3 has 14 residues.

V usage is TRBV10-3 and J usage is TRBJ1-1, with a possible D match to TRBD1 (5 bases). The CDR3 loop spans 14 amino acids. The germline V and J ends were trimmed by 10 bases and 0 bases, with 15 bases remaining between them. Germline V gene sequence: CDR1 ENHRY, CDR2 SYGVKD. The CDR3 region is CATRLEGLNTEAFF. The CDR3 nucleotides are TGTGCCACCCGCTTGGAGGGGCTGAACACTGAAGCTTTCTTT.